The sequence of this TCR beta chain was determined in a study of cytotoxic CD8 clonotypes in ibrutinib-treated CLL. The V gene lost 1 base and the J gene lost 4 bases, with 11 bases spanning the gap. Per germline, CDR1 GTSNPN and CDR2 SVGIG (reference sequence). The CDR3 contains 13 residues. Assay used: immunoSEQ multiplex PCR; TCRdb lists only in-frame clones, some missing. The repertoire holds around 140,000 clones, 70% to 80% seen once, with 4.5% to 6% in the top ten. The clonotype originates from a human donor with chronic lymphocytic leukemia. The input for sequencing was PBMCs, taken after 24 months of ibrutinib treatment. This rearrangement joins TRBV30 to TRBJ2-7; D gene uncertain. DNA of the CDR3: TGTGCCTGGAGTGGGCCGGTGGGGTACGAGCAGTACTTC. Translating gives CAWSGPVGYEQYF.